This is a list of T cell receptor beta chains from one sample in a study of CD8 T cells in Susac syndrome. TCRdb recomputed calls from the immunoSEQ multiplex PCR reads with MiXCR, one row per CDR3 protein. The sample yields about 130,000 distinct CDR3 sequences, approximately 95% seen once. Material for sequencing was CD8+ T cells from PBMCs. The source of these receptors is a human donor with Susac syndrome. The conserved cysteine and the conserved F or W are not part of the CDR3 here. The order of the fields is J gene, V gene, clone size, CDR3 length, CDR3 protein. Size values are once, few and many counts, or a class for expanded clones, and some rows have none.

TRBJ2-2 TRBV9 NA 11 ASSVEGPVELF
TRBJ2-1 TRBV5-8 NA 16 ASSQGLAGEIKGNEQF
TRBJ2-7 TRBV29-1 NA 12 SVELPGATYEQY
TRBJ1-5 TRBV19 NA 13 ASSWDGDSNQPQH
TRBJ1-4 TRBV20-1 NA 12 SAEPGTGNEKLF
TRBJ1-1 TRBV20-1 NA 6 SNRGAF
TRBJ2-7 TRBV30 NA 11 AWSSGITYEQY
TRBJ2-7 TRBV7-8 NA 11 ASDGGQTYEQY
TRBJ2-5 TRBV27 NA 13 ASSPSLGRQETQY
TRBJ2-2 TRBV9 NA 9 ATQGTGELF
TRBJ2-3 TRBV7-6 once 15 ASSWKAGGTSTDTQY
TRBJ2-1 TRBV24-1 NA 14 ATSPAGGSSYNEQF
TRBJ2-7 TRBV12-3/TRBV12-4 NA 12 ASSFMDGDYEQY
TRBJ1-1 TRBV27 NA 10 ARNIGDTEAF
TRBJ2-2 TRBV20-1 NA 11 SARGGMAGELF
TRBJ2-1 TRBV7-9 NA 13 ASTLEVAGLNEQF
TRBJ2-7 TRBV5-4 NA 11 ASSMGQTYEQY
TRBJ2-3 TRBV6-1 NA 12 ASSEFAGGDTQY
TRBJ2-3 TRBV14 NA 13 ASSQLAGGTDTQY
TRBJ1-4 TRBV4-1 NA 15 ASSQVKGPRINEKLF
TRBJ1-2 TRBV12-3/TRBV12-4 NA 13 ASSRILQGAGGYT
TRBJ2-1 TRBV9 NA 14 ASSKTGGPLANEQF
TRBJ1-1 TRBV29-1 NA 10 SVEQEVTEAF
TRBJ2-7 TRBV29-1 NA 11 SVEGTGGYEQY
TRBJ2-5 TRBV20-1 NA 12 SATTAGLAGVGY
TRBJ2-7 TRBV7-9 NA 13 ASSYYPDRVYEQY
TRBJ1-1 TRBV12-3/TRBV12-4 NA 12 ASSLGTGGTEAF
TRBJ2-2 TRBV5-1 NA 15 ASTAPIPGQGFGELF
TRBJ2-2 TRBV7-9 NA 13 ASSPGLAPSGELF
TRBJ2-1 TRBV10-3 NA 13 AIRTPSGGAHEQF
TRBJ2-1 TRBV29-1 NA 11 SATTETYNEQF
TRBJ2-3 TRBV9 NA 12 ASSVAGGADTQY
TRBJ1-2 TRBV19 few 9 ASSIGYGYT
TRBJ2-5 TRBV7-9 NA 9 ASRGEETQY